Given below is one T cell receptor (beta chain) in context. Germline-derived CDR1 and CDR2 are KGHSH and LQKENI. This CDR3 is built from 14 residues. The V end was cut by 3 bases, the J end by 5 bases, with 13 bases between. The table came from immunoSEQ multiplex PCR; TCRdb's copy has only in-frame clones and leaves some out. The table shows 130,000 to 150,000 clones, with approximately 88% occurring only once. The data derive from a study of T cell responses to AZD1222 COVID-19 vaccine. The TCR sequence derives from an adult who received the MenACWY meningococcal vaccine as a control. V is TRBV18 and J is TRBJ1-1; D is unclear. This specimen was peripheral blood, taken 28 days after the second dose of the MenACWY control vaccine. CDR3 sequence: CASSPSRGFTEAFF. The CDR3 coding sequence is TGTGCCAGCTCACCGAGCCGGGGATTTACTGAAGCTTTCTTT.